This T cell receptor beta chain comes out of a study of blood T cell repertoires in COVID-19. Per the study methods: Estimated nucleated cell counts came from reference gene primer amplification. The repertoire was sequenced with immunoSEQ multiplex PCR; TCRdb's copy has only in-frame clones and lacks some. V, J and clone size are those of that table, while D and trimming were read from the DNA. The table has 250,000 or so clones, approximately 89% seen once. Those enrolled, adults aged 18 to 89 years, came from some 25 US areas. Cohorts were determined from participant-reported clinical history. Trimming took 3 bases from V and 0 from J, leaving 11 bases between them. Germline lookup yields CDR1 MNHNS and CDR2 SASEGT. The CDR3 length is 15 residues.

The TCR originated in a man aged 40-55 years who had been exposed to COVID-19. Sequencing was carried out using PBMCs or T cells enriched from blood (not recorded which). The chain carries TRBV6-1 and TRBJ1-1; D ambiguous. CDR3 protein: CASSEQVALNTEAFF. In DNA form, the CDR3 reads TGTGCCAGCAGTGAGCAGGTTGCACTGAACACTGAAGCTTTCTTT.